The 17 T cell receptor beta chains given below trace back to one sample, sequenced in a study of CD8+ T cells in alopecia areata. TCR sequencing used cDNA made by reverse transcription of extracted RNA. The repertoire was sequenced with immunoSEQ multiplex PCR; TCRdb's copy has only in-frame clones and lacks some. Of 100,000 to 150,000 clones listed, about 50% are singletons. Material: CD8+ T cells sorted from blood, obtained at week 0. The receptors stem from a human donor with alopecia areata.

The chain couples TRBV29-1 to TRBJ1-2; D is unclear. This CDR3 comprises 12 residues. V lost 5 bases, J lost 8 bases, and 15 bases lay in between. In germline, CDR1 is SQVTM, CDR2 ANQGSEA. CDR3 bases: TGCAGCGTTTGGGGTCTCCTCGACGGCTACACCTTC. Translation gives CSVWGLLDGYTF. The entire variable domain, with the rest obtained from reference TRBV29-1 and TRBJ1-2, is as follows: SAVISQKPSRDICQRGTSLTIQCQVDSQVTMMFWYRQQPGQSLTLIATANQGSEATYESGFVIDKFPISRPNLTFSTLTVSNMSPEDSSIYLCSVWGLLDGYTFGSGTRLTVV.

The V call is TRBV4-3, the J call TRBJ2-2; D might be TRBD1 (6 bases). The V gene lost 1 base and the J gene lost 7 bases, with 13 bases spanning the gap. This CDR3 is 15 amino acids long. Germline-derived CDR1 and CDR2 are LGHNA and YSLEER. The CDR3 DNA reads as TGCGCCAGCAGCCAAGCCCGCAGGGGAATCGGGGAGCTGTTTTTT. Amino acids: CASSQARRGIGELFF.

A single count supports this clone. The gene calls are TRBV2 and TRBJ1-1; D might be TRBD1 (5 bases). The CDR3 runs 13 residues. The V end lost 8 bases, the J end lost 3 bases, and 13 bases lay between the germline ends. The germline V gene encodes CDR1 SNHLY and CDR2 FYNNEI. CDR3 loop: CASHPMGDTEAFF. DNA for the CDR3: TGTGCCAGCCACCCGATGGGGGACACTGAAGCTTTCTTT. Using reference TRBV2 and TRBJ1-1 for the parts outside the CDR3, the full variable domain is EPEVTQTPSHQVTQMGQEVILRCVPISNHLYFYWYRQILGQKVEFLVSFYNNEISEKSEIFDDQFSVERPDGSNFTLKIRSTKLEDSAMYFCASHPMGDTEAFFGQGTRLTVV.

The chain is built from TRBV15 and TRBJ1-5, with 7 bases matching TRBD1. The CDR3 is 15 residues long. After removal of 3 bases from V and 4 bases from J, the junction contained 6 bases not matched to a gene. In germline, CDR1 is LNHNV, CDR2 YYDKDF (reference sequence). CDR3 nucleotide sequence: TGTGCCACCAGCAGTAACAGGGGAGCGAATCAGCCCCAGCATTTT. Protein: CATSSNRGANQPQHF.

V usage is TRBV7-9 and J usage is TRBJ2-1; 15 nucleotides align to TRBD2. Trimming at V came to 5 bases and at J to 7 bases, leaving 6 bases not matched to a gene. CDR3 length: 16 amino acids. From germline, CDR1 is SEHNR and CDR2 FQNEAQ (reference sequence). The CDR3 here is CASSPSGTSGGNEQFF. The CDR3 nucleotides are TGTGCCAGCAGCCCTTCCGGGACTAGCGGGGGGAATGAGCAGTTCTTC.

The chain combines TRBV5-1 with TRBJ1-1; D is perhaps TRBD1 (5 bases). CDR3 size: 13 residues. Germline V gives CDR1 SGHRS, CDR2 YFSETQ. Trimming shortened V by 0 bases and J by 12 bases, and 15 bases separated the two germline ends. DNA for the CDR3: TGCGCCAGCAGCTTGGAGACCGCCCAGGGATCTTTCTTT. This gives the protein CASSLETAQGSFF.

CDR3 nucleotides: TGTGCCAGCAGTTTATTACTAGCGGGGGGTTCAAATGAGCAGTTCTTC. It specifies CASSLLLAGGSNEQFF. The rearrangement links TRBV27 to TRBJ2-1; TRBD2 agrees at 12 bases. V was clipped by 1 base and J by 7 bases; unmatched bases: 5. CDR3 length: 16 amino acids. CDR1 and CDR2 from the germline V gene are MNHEY and SMNVEV (reference sequence).

The J gene is TRBJ1-1, the V gene TRBV9; 9 bases are shared with TRBD1. The V segment lost 4 bases and the J segment 6 bases; nucleotides outside the gene matches: 10. The CDR3 length is 15 residues. The V gene's germline CDR1 is SGDLS and CDR2 YYNGEE. In DNA, the CDR3 is TGTGCCAGCAGCACCTGGACAGGGGCGGTAGCTGAAGCTTTCTTT. Protein product: CASSTWTGAVAEAFF.

The DNA of the CDR3 is TGTGCCAGCAGTGACGGGGACAGGGGGAACCCCTACGAGCAGTACTTC. Translated: CASSDGDRGNPYEQYF. The chain couples TRBV25-1 to TRBJ2-7; TRBD1 matches 11 bases. CDR1 MGHDK and CDR2 SYGVNS come from the germline V gene. The CDR3 is made up of 16 amino acids. Trimming removed 3 bases from V and 2 bases from J; junction bases left unmatched: 6.

The chain combines TRBV7-9 with TRBJ1-2, with D maybe TRBD1 (5 bases). CDR3 length equals 18 residues. In germline, CDR1 is SEHNR, CDR2 FQNEAQ (reference sequence). V dropped 5 bases and J dropped 4 bases, with 26 bases sitting between them. The CDR3 bases are TGTGCCAGCAGCCCTCCCTTTTCTAGGACATCCTACCTCTATGGCTACACCTTC. This translates into CASSPPFSRTSYLYGYTF.

This sequence joins TRBV5-1 and TRBJ1-1; no clear D gene. The CDR3 length is 14 residues. Trimming cost V 1 base and J 0 bases, with 7 bases left between them. Germline-derived CDR1 and CDR2 are SGHRS and YFSETQ. The CDR3 reads CASSLNLMNTEAFF. DNA for the CDR3: TGCGCCAGCAGCTTGAACCTTATGAACACTGAAGCTTTCTTT.

This chain uses TRBV29-1 with TRBJ2-4; 7 nucleotides line up with TRBD1. The trim removed 1 base at V and 8 bases at J, leaving 5 bases unmatched. Germline V gene sequence: CDR1 SQVTM, CDR2 ANQGSEA. The CDR3 contains 13 residues. CDR3 bases: TGCAGCGTTGAAGGGGGACAGTTGGACATTCAGTACTTC. This translates into CSVEGGQLDIQYF.

There are a few counts of this clone. The chain couples TRBV13 to TRBJ1-2; D is uncertain. CDR3 length equals 15 residues. Germline V gene data show CDR1 as PRHDT and CDR2 as FYEKMQ (reference sequence). V shed 6 bases and J shed 7 bases, with 21 bases lying between them. CDR3 region: CASSTGRGDLFGYTF. CDR3 sequence (DNA): TGTGCCAGCAGTACGGGCCGGGGTGACCTATTTGGCTACACCTTC.

The chain links TRBV15 to TRBJ2-1; TRBD1 matches at 9 bases. Per the germline V gene, CDR1 is LNHNV and CDR2 is YYDKDF (reference sequence). The CDR3 contains 15 residues. J gave up 8 bases and V 3 bases, and 8 bases lay outside the gene matches. CDR3 amino acids: CATSSLRTGEDEQFF. The DNA of the CDR3 is TGTGCCACCAGCAGCCTTCGGACAGGGGAGGATGAGCAGTTCTTC.

CDR3 loop: CASSDDRGPYEQYF. The CDR3 coding sequence is TGTGCCAGCAGCGACGACAGGGGGCCATACGAGCAGTACTTC. This chain uses TRBV7-8 with TRBJ2-7; TRBD1 agrees at 10 bases. J was trimmed by 4 bases and V by 5 bases; bases with no gene match: 5. CDR3 length: 14 amino acids. From germline, CDR1 is SGHVS and CDR2 FQNEAQ.

The CDR3 spells CASRGQGSTEAFF. The CDR3 nucleotides are TGTGCCAGCAGGGGACAGGGGAGCACTGAAGCTTTCTTT. The rearrangement links TRBV9 to TRBJ1-1, with TRBD1 matching over 10 bases. V shed 5 bases, J shed 4 bases, and the junction held 2 bases outside the gene matches. CDR1 and CDR2 from the germline V gene are SGDLS and YYNGEE. The CDR3 extends over 13 amino acids.

The chain combines TRBV6-1 with TRBJ2-3, with a tentative D call TRBD2 (6 bases). V was trimmed by 1 base and J by 1 base, leaving 9 bases between them. The CDR3 extends over 15 amino acids. Looked up from germline, CDR1 is MNHNS and CDR2 is SASEGT. CDR3 protein: CASSEESGGTDTQYF. CDR3 nucleotides: TGTGCCAGCAGTGAAGAATCGGGGGGCACAGATACGCAGTATTTT.